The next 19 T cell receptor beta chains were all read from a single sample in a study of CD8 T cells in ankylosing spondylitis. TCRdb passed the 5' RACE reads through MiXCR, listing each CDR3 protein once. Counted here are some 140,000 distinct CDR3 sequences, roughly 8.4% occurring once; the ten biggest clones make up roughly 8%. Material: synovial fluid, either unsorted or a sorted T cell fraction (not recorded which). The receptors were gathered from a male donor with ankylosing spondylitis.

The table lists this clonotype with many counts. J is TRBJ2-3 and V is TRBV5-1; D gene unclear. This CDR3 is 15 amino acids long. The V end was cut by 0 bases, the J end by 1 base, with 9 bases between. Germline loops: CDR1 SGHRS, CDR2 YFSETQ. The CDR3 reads CASSLEARRTDTQYF. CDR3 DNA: TGCGCCAGCAGCTTGGAGGCCAGACGCACAGATACGCAGTATTTT.

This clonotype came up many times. The CDR3 spells CATSDFRGGEELFF. DNA for the CDR3: TGTGCCACCAGTGATTTCAGGGGAGGTGAGGAGCTGTTTTTT. The V gene is TRBV24-1, the J gene TRBJ2-2, with D perhaps TRBD1 or TRBD2 (6 bases each). Germline CDR1 is KGHDR and CDR2 is SFDVKD. Deletions cut 1 base from V and 10 bases from J, with 12 bases between. CDR3 size: 14 residues.

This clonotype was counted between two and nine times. CDR3 DNA: TGTGCCAGCAGCTATCTCGCCGGGACCGCCACGAACACCGGGGAGCTGTTTTTT. Protein sequence: CASSYLAGTATNTGELFF. The V call is TRBV11-2, the J call TRBJ2-2, with D perhaps TRBD1 or TRBD2 (5 bases each). The CDR3 sequence is 18 residues long. V lost 4 bases to trimming and J lost 0 bases, with 18 bases between them. The germline gives CDR1 SGHAT, CDR2 FQNNGV.

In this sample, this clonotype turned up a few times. DNA for the CDR3: TGTGCCAGCAGCTCAGACAGCCCGAACCCGTACGAGCAGTACTTC. Encoded protein: CASSSDSPNPYEQYF. V is TRBV5-6 and J is TRBJ2-7; the D gene is possibly TRBD1 (5 bases). Germline CDR1 SGHDT, CDR2 YYEEEE. V lost 3 bases to trimming and J lost 4 bases, with 17 bases between them. The CDR3 runs 15 residues.

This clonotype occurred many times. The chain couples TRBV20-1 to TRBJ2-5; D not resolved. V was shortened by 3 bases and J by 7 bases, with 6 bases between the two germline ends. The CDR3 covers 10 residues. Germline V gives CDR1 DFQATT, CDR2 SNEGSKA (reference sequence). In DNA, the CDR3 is TGCAGTGCTAGTAGGTTGACCCAGTACTTC. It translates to CSASRLTQYF.

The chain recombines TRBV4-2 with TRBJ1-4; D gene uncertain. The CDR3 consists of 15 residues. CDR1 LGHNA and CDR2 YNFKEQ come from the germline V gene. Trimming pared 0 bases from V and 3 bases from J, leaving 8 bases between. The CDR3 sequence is CASSQDWQSNEKLFF. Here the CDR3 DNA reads TGTGCCAGCAGCCAAGATTGGCAGTCTAATGAAAAACTGTTTTTT.

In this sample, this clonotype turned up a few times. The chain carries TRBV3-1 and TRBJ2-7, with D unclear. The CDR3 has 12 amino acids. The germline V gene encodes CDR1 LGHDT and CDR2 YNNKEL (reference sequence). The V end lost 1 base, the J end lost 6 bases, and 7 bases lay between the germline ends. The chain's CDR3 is CASSQGKGEQYF. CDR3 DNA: TGTGCCAGCAGCCAAGGAAAGGGCGAGCAGTACTTC.

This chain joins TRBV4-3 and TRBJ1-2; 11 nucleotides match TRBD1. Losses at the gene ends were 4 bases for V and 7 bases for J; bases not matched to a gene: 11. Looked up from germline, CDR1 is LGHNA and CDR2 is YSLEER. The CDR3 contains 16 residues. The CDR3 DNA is TGCGCCAGCAGCCCTGGGGGAGGACAGGGGGCGCCTGGCTACACCTTC. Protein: CASSPGGGQGAPGYTF.

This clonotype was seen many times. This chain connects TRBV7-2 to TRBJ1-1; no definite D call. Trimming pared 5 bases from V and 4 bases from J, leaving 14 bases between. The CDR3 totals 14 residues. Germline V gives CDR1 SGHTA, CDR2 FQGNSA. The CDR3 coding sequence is TGTGCCAGCAGCGACACTTTCGCCTCCACTGAAGCTTTCTTT. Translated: CASSDTFASTEAFF.

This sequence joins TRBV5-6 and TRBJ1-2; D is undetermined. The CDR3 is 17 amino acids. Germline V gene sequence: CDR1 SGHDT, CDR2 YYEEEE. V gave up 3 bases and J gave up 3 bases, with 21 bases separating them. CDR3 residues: CASSSKAGWATDYGYTF. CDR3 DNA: TGTGCCAGCAGCTCCAAGGCTGGGTGGGCTACCGACTATGGCTACACCTTC.

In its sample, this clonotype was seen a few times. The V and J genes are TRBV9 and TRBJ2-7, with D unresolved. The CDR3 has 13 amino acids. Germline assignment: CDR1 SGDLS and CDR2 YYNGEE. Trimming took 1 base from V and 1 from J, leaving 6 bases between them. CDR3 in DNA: TGTGCCAGCAGCGTAAGCCCGTCCTACGAGCAGTACTTC. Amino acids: CASSVSPSYEQYF.

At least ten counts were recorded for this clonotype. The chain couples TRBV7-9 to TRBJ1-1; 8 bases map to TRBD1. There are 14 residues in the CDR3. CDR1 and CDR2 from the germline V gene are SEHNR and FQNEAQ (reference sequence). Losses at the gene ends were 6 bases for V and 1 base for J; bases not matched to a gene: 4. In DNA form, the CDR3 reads TGTGCCAGCAGTTCCGGACAGGGGAACACTGAAGCTTTCTTT. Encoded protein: CASSSGQGNTEAFF.

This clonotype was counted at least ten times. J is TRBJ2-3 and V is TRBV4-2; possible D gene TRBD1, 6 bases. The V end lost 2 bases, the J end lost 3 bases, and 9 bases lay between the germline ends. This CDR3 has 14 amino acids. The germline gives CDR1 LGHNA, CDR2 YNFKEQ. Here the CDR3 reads CASSQKRGTDTQYF. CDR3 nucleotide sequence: TGTGCCAGCAGCCAAAAAAGGGGGACAGATACGCAGTATTTT.

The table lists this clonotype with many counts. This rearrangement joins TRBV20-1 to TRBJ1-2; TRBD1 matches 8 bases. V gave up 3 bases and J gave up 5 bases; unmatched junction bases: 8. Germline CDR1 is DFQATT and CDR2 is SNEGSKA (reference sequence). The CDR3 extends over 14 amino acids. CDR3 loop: CSASQSTGEYGYTF. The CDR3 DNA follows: TGCAGTGCTAGCCAATCGACAGGGGAATATGGCTACACCTTC.

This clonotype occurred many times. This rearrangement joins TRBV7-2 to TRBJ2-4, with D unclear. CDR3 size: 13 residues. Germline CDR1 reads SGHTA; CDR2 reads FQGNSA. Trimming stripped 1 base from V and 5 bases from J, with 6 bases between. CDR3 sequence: CASSLEAENIQYF. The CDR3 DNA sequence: TGTGCCAGCAGCTTAGAGGCGGAAAACATTCAGTACTTC.

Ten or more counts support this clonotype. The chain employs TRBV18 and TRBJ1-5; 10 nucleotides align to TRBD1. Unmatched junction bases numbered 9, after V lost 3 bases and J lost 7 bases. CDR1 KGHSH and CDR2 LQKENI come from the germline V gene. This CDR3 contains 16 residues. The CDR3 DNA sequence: TGTGCCAGCTCACCCGTTACCGGGACAGGGGACCAGCCCCAGCATTTT. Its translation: CASSPVTGTGDQPQHF.

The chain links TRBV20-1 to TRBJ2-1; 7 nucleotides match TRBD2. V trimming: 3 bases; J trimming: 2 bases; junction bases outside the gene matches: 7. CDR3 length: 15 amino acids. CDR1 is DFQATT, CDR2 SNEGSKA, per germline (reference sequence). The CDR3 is CSARDGTKAYNEQFF. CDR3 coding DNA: TGCAGTGCTAGGGATGGGACTAAAGCCTACAATGAGCAGTTCTTC.

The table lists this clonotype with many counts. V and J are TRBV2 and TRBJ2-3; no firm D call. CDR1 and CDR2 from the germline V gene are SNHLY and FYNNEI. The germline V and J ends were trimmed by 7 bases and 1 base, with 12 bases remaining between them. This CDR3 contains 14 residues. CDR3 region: CASILFSGTDTQYF. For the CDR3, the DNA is TGTGCCAGCATTCTTTTCTCGGGCACAGATACGCAGTATTTT.

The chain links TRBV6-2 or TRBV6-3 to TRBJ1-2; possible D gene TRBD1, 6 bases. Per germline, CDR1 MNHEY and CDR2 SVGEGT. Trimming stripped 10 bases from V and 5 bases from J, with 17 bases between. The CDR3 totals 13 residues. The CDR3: CATDRTVTYGYTF. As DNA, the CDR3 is TGTGCCACCGACCGGACAGTTACTTATGGCTACACCTTC.